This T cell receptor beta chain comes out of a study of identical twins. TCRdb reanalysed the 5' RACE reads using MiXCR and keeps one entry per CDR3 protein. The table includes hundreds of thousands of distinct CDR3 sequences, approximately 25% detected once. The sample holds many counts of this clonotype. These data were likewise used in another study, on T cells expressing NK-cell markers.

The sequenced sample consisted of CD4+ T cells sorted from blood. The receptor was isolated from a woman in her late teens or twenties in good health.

The CDR3 region is CASSFFPPGGEQYF. The CDR3, as DNA: TGTGCCAGCAGCTTTTTTCCTCCCGGGGGCGAGCAGTACTTC. J is TRBJ2-7 and V is TRBV7-9; D may be TRBD2 (6 bases). The CDR3 consists of 14 residues. Germline CDR1 and CDR2: SEHNR and FQNEAQ (reference sequence). V was cut by 3 bases and J by 6 bases, with 15 bases left in between.